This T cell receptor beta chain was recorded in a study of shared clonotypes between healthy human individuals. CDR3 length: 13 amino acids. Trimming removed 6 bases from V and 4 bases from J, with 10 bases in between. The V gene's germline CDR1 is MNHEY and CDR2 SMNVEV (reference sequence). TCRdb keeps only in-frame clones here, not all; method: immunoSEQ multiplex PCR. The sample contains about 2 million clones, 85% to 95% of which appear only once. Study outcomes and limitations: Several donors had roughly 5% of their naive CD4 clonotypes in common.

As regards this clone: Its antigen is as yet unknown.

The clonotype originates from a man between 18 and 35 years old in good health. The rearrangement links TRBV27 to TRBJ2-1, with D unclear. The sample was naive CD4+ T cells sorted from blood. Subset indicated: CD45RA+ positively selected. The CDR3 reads CASSDPPYNEQFF. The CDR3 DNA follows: TGTGCCAGCAGCGACCCCCCTTACAATGAGCAGTTCTTC.